What follows is one T cell receptor beta chain and its context. Its specificity is not known. This entry comes from a study of cytomegalovirus exposure and HLA in healthy donors. On the study more broadly: HLA-typed donors were the source of about 85 million unique TCRs, which an early data release held.

A multiplex PCR was run with 60 Vbeta primers and 13 Jbeta primers. Assay used: immunoSEQ multiplex PCR; TCRdb lists only in-frame clones, some missing. The sample yields about 160,000 clones, around 80% seen once. Study outcomes and limitations: A later analysis reportedly found fewer N-insertions in an Asian-associated ancestry cluster than the approximately 730-donor mean.

Germline trimming cut 0 bases from V and 8 bases from J; bases unmatched to any gene: 2. CDR1 is SGDLS and CDR2 is YYNGEE in the germline V gene. CDR3 length: 14 residues. Healthy bone marrow donors made up the donor group. This chain uses TRBV9 with TRBJ2-1; 10 bases agree with TRBD2. This TCR derives from a male donor in good health and CMV-seropositive. Specimen: PBMCs. The CDR3 DNA is TGTGCCAGCAGCGTAGACAGCGGGAGGGATGAGCAGTTCTTC. It translates to CASSVDSGRDEQFF.